This T cell receptor (beta chain) was recorded in a study of blood T cell repertoires in COVID-19. Trimming took 2 bases from V and 9 from J; bases not matched to a gene: 5. CDR3 length equals 15 residues. Germline V gene data show CDR1 as MNHEY and CDR2 as SMNVEV (reference sequence). Method: immunoSEQ multiplex PCR; TCRdb's copy keeps in-frame clones and lacks some. Of some 200,000 clones in the sample, roughly 76% were seen once. Sequencing was carried out using peripheral blood. The TCR comes from a woman of 80 years or more with COVID-19, enrolled during active disease. The chain employs TRBV27 and TRBJ1-6; 9 bases are shared with TRBD1. The CDR3 spells CASSLENRGPSPLHF. The DNA for the CDR3 is TGTGCCAGCAGTTTAGAAAACAGGGGGCCTTCACCCCTCCACTTT.